The 22 T cell receptor beta chains given below trace back to one sample, sequenced in a study of cytomegalovirus exposure and HLA in healthy donors. Use of 60 Vbeta and 13 Jbeta primers characterized the PCR. Sequenced by immunoSEQ multiplex PCR; TCRdb stores in-frame clones only, minus some. The sample has more than 85,000 clones; approximately 72% are singletons. The specimen sequenced was PBMCs. All receptors derive from a male donor in good health and CMV-seropositive.

The V gene is TRBV11-2, the J gene TRBJ2-5, with unresolved D. The CDR3 runs to 13 residues. From germline, CDR1 is SGHAT and CDR2 FQNNGV. Trimming cost V 1 base and J 3 bases, with 6 bases left between them. Here the CDR3 DNA reads TGTGCCAGCAGCTTAGCTGGCAAAGAGACCCAGTACTTC. Protein product: CASSLAGKETQYF.

V is TRBV20-1 and J is TRBJ2-7; TRBD2 agrees at 7 bases. V was clipped by 6 bases and J by 6 bases; unmatched bases: 5. CDR1 is DFQATT, CDR2 SNEGSKA, per germline (reference sequence). This CDR3 is 11 amino acids long. The CDR3 DNA sequence: TGCAGTGCCGAGATAGCGGGCGAGCAGTACTTC. Encoded protein: CSAEIAGEQYF.

This clone was counted between two and nine times. This chain uses TRBV5-4 with TRBJ2-2; D remains unclear. The CDR3 is 14 residues long. With 0 bases removed from V and 3 bases from J, the gap between germline ends came to 6 bases. The germline V gene has CDR1 SGHNT and CDR2 YYREEE (reference sequence). Written as DNA, the CDR3 is TGTGCCAGCAGCTTGGCTAGATACACCGGGGAGCTGTTTTTT. It codes for CASSLARYTGELFF. Full variable domain (remainder filled in from reference TRBV5-4 and TRBJ2-2): ETGVTQSPTHLIKTRGQQVTLRCSSQSGHNTVSWYQQALGQGPQFIFQYYREEENGRGNFPPRFSGLQFPNYSSELNVNALELDDSALYLCASSLARYTGELFFGEGSRLTVL.

The gene calls are TRBV4-1 and TRBJ1-2; D is unresolved. Germline V gives CDR1 MGHRA, CDR2 YSYEKL. V was pared by 0 bases and J by 3 bases, with 11 bases between. This CDR3 spans 15 amino acids. CDR3 sequence (DNA): TGCGCCAGCAGCCAAGATCTTGAAGAGGACTATGGCTACACCTTC. Amino acids: CASSQDLEEDYGYTF.

The chain uses TRBV30 and TRBJ2-7; D is perhaps TRBD1 (6 bases). Trimming took 5 bases from V and 6 from J, leaving 17 bases between them. The germline V gene has CDR1 GTSNPN and CDR2 SVGIG (reference sequence). The CDR3 consists of 13 residues. This CDR3 reads CAWRQESFSEQYF. CDR3 sequence (DNA): TGTGCCTGGCGACAGGAGAGTTTCTCCGAGCAGTACTTC. The whole variable domain, remainder taken from reference TRBV30 and TRBJ2-7, is SQTIHQWPATLVQPVGSPLSLECTVEGTSNPNLYWYRQAAGRGLQLLFYSVGIGQISSEVPQNLSASRPQDRQFILSSKKLLLSDSGFYLCAWRQESFSEQYFGPGTRLTVT.

V is TRBV6-6 and J is TRBJ2-5, with unresolved D. Between the trimmed V and J ends, which lost 5 bases and 3 bases, there was a span of 10 bases. CDR3 length: 13 residues. Germline CDR1 reads MNHNY; CDR2 reads SVGAGI (reference sequence). The CDR3 sequence: CASSIRSEETQYF. DNA of the CDR3: TGTGCCAGCAGTATTCGGTCCGAAGAGACCCAGTACTTC.

Only one count was recorded for this clone. V is TRBV4-2 and J is TRBJ1-6; no clear D. The V end lost 5 bases, the J end lost 2 bases, and 13 bases lay between the germline ends. The CDR3 extends over 16 amino acids. The V gene's germline CDR1 is LGHNA and CDR2 YNFKEQ. The CDR3 spells CASSRRASPYNSPLHF. Here the CDR3 DNA reads TGTGCCAGCAGCAGGCGGGCGAGCCCCTATAATTCACCCCTCCACTTT.

Turning to this clone: This sample also contains other DNA sequences that code for the same CDR3. The chain joins TRBV20-1 to TRBJ2-1, with D unresolved. Trimming took off 3 bases at V and 7 bases at J, with 7 bases between the two ends. The germline V gene has CDR1 DFQATT and CDR2 SNEGSKA (reference sequence). The CDR3 is 11 amino acids. CDR3 residues: CSASPYNEQFF. CDR3 bases: TGCAGTGCTAGCCCTTATAATGAGCAGTTCTTC.

A single count supports this clone. The rearrangement links TRBV15 to TRBJ2-1; 9 positions agree with TRBD1. V lost 4 bases, J lost 7 bases, and 2 bases stayed unmatched. The CDR3 has 13 amino acids. Germline loops: CDR1 LNHNV, CDR2 YYDKDF (reference sequence). CDR3: CATSKDRGNEQFF. CDR3 coding DNA: TGTGCCACCAGCAAGGACAGGGGAAATGAGCAGTTCTTC.

The chain is built from TRBV7-2 and TRBJ2-7, with D possibly being TRBD2 (6 bases). V shed 4 bases and J shed 5 bases, with 15 bases lying between them. This CDR3 is built from 14 residues. Germline CDR1 is SGHTA and CDR2 is FQGNSA. The CDR3 is CASSSPGLLHEQYF. CDR3 nucleotide sequence: TGTGCCAGCAGCTCCCCGGGACTTCTACACGAGCAGTACTTC.

This clone was seen only a few times. This rearrangement joins TRBV6-6 to TRBJ2-3; 8 positions agree with TRBD2. Germline lookup yields CDR1 MNHNY and CDR2 SVGAGI (reference sequence). Germline trimming cut 6 bases from V and 5 bases from J; bases unmatched to any gene: 10. This CDR3 spans 15 amino acids. The CDR3: CASSPIAGLKDTQYF. CDR3 coding DNA: TGTGCCAGCAGCCCTATAGCGGGGTTGAAAGATACGCAGTATTTT.

V usage is TRBV14 and J usage is TRBJ2-3; 7 bases line up with TRBD2. V shed 0 bases and J 1 base; nucleotides not matched to a gene: 10. Per the germline V gene, CDR1 is SGHDN and CDR2 is FVKESK. CDR3 length: 18 residues. The chain's CDR3 is CASSQEARASGGTDTQYF. The CDR3 DNA is TGTGCCAGCAGCCAAGAGGCTAGAGCTAGCGGTGGCACAGATACGCAGTATTTT.

The chain is built from TRBV2 and TRBJ2-3, with 8 bases identical to TRBD2. The CDR3 is made up of 14 amino acids. V gave up 8 bases and J gave up 3 bases; unmatched junction bases: 7. Germline V gives CDR1 SNHLY, CDR2 FYNNEI. The CDR3 loop reads CASESSGETDTQYF. The CDR3 nucleotides read TGTGCCAGCGAAAGTAGCGGGGAAACAGATACGCAGTATTTT.

The chain is built from TRBV5-1 and TRBJ2-1, with TRBD2 matching 9 bases. After removal of 4 bases from V and 6 bases from J, the junction contained 11 bases not matched to a gene. The CDR3 has 16 residues. Germline CDR1 SGHRS, CDR2 YFSETQ. The CDR3 here is CASSPGGRGGVNEQFF. DNA of the CDR3: TGCGCCAGCAGCCCGGGTGGGCGGGGGGGTGTCAATGAGCAGTTCTTC.

The rearrangement uses TRBV4-3 and TRBJ1-2; TRBD1 matches 11 bases. CDR1 is LGHNA, CDR2 YSLEER, per germline. V shed 0 bases and J 8 bases; nucleotides not matched to a gene: 11. This CDR3 is built from 17 residues. CDR3: CASSQDRTGGLMKGYTF. The CDR3 DNA sequence: TGCGCCAGCAGCCAAGATAGGACAGGGGGCTTAATGAAGGGCTACACCTTC.

This clone was picked up one time. J is TRBJ1-3 and V is TRBV30; D is unresolved. This CDR3 region has 13 residues. The V gene's germline CDR1 is GTSNPN and CDR2 SVGIG (reference sequence). With 3 bases removed from V and 7 bases from J, the gap between germline ends came to 13 bases. CDR3 amino acids: CAWSVISRNTIYF. The CDR3 DNA sequence: TGTGCCTGGAGCGTAATTTCCAGGAACACCATATATTTT.

This chain joins TRBV11-1 and TRBJ2-1, with 12 bases identical to TRBD2. Germline loops: CDR1 SGHAT, CDR2 FQDESV (reference sequence). CDR3 length equals 15 residues. J gave up 7 bases and V 4 bases, and 5 bases lay outside the gene matches. CDR3 region: CASSSSGGAGNEQFF. CDR3 bases: TGTGCCAGCAGCTCTAGCGGGGGGGCGGGTAATGAGCAGTTCTTC.

CDR3 loop: CASSVGLYNSPLHF. DNA of the CDR3: TGTGCCAGCAGCGTGGGACTTTATAATTCACCCCTCCACTTT. The chain joins TRBV9 to TRBJ1-6; D may be TRBD1 (5 bases). Trimming shortened V by 2 bases and J by 4 bases, and 7 bases separated the two germline ends. The CDR3 is 14 amino acids. Per the germline V gene, CDR1 is SGDLS and CDR2 is YYNGEE. The full variable domain, rest sourced from reference TRBV9 and TRBJ1-6, is DSGVTQTPKHLITATGQRVTLRCSPRSGDLSVYWYQQSLDQGLQFLIQYYNGEERAKGNILERFSAQQFPDLHSELNLSSLELGDSALYFCASSVGLYNSPLHFGNGTRLTVT.

The chain is built from TRBV5-1 and TRBJ1-4, with 9 bases matching TRBD1. CDR3 length: 17 residues. Germline CDR1 and CDR2: SGHRS and YFSETQ. V lost 0 bases, J lost 5 bases, and 8 bases stayed unmatched. CDR3 region: CASSLAGRQGGNEKLFF. In nucleotides, the CDR3 is TGCGCCAGCAGCTTGGCCGGGAGACAGGGGGGGAATGAAAAACTGTTTTTT.

The rearrangement uses TRBV6-1 and TRBJ1-2; D is unclear. The CDR3 covers 14 residues. In germline, CDR1 is MNHNS, CDR2 SASEGT. V shed 6 bases and J shed 1 base, with 12 bases lying between them. In DNA form, the CDR3 reads TGTGCCAGCAGGACGACGGGGATTAACTATGGCTACACCTTC. Translating it yields CASRTTGINYGYTF.

This clone was picked up a small number of times. The gene calls are TRBV4-2 and TRBJ2-7, with 8 bases lining up with TRBD1. Germline lookup yields CDR1 LGHNA and CDR2 YNFKEQ. This CDR3 is 14 amino acids long. Germline trimming cut 3 bases from V and 4 bases from J; bases unmatched to any gene: 5. This CDR3 reads CASSQTGAPYEQYF. For the CDR3, the DNA is TGTGCCAGCAGCCAGACAGGGGCGCCATACGAGCAGTACTTC.

The chain employs TRBV19 and TRBJ1-1; D not resolved. Trimming cost V 0 bases and J 8 bases, with 7 bases left between them. The germline gives CDR1 LNHDA, CDR2 SQIVND (reference sequence). This CDR3 is 12 amino acids long. CDR3 sequence (DNA): TGTGCCAGTAGTATAGACTCGGGAGAAGCTTTCTTT. It yields the protein CASSIDSGEAFF.